Reported below is one T cell receptor beta chain. V was trimmed by 2 bases and J by 0 bases, leaving 7 bases between them. Germline V gives CDR1 LNHDA, CDR2 SQIVND (reference sequence). The CDR3 is 14 amino acids. TCRdb's copy holds only in-frame clones and misses some; the assay was immunoSEQ multiplex PCR. This table holds approximately 6,300 clones, roughly 89% found once. The sample originates from a study of pediatric ulcerative colitis. This TCR was recovered from a girl aged 10-17 years who was a control in a study of pediatric ulcerative colitis. This chain links TRBV19 with TRBJ1-1; the D gene is possibly TRBD1 (6 bases). The source material was blood. The CDR3 DNA follows: TGTGCCAGTAGTATAAGGACAGTGAACACTGAAGCTTTCTTT. It encodes CASSIRTVNTEAFF.